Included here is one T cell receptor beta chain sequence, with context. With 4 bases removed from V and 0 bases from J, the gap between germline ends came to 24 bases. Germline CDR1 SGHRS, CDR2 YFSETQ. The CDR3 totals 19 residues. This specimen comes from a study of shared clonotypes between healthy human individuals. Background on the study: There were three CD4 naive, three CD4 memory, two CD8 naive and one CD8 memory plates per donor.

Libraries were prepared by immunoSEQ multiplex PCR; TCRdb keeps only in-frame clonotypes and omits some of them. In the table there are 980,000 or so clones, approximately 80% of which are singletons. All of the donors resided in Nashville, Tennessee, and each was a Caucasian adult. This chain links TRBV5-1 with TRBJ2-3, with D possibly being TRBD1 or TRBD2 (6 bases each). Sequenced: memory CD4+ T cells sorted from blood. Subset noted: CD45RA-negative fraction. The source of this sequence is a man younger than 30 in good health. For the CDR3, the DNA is TGCGCCAGCAGCCCGGGGGCTTCGGTGAGCGGGCTTAGCACAGATACGCAGTATTTT. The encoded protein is CASSPGASVSGLSTDTQYF.